This T cell receptor beta chain was found in a study of T cells in Graves' hyperthyroidism and ophthalmopathy. Amplification targeted TCR beta CDR3 regions from RNA transcripts. HTBI primers drove first-round RT-PCR of the TCR CDR3. MiXCR, applied by TCRdb to the multiplex PCR reads, yields one record per CDR3 protein. The sample yields a few hundred thousand distinct CDR3 sequences, about a sixth seen once. Stable Graves' hyperthyroidism denoted no ophthalmopathy progression over 18 months. Trimming cost V 4 bases and J 5 bases, with 12 bases left between them. Germline V gene sequence: CDR1 SGHDT, CDR2 YYEEEE. The CDR3 covers 13 residues.

The TCR comes from a woman in her forties or fifties with Graves' hyperthyroidism. This chain connects TRBV5-6 to TRBJ1-1; the D is unclear. Sequenced material: blood. CDR3 coding DNA: TGTGCCAGCAGCCTCACCTCGACAACTGAAGCTTTCTTT. This codes for CASSLTSTTEAFF.